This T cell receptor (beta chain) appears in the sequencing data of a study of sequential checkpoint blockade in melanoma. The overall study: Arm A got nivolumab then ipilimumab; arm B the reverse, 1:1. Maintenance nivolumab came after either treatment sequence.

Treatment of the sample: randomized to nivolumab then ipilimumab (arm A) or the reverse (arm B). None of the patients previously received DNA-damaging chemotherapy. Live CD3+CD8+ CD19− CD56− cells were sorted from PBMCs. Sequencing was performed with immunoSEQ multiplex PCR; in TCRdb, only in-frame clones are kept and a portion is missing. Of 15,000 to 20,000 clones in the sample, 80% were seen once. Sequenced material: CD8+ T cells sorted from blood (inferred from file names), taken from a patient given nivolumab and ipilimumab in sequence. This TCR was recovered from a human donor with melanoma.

CDR3 DNA: TGTGCCAGTAGTATCCGACACTTCTCTGGAAACACCATATATTTT. Translation gives CASSIRHFSGNTIYF. The rearrangement joins TRBV19 to TRBJ1-3, with no clear D. CDR3 length equals 15 residues. The V gene's germline CDR1 is LNHDA and CDR2 SQIVND (reference sequence). V was cut by 3 bases and J by 0 bases, with 9 bases left in between.